The next 27 T cell receptor beta chains were all read from a single sample in a study of a mutant IDH1 vaccine in newly diagnosed glioma. Time point here: baseline, week 1 (first vaccination visit). Treatment indicated: pre-vaccination baseline after standard-of-care therapy. The method was immunoSEQ multiplex PCR; TCRdb's version includes in-frame clones alone and lacks a portion of them. Of some 95,000 clones listed, around four fifths are singletons. This sample comprised PBMCs, obtained from a glioma patient treated with radiotherapy, temozolomide or both. Every receptor here comes from a man in his forties with glioma.

The gene calls are TRBV4-3 and TRBJ2-1; D not resolved. Trimming pared 0 bases from V and 9 bases from J, leaving 15 bases between. The CDR3 spans 15 residues. In germline, CDR1 is LGHNA, CDR2 YSLEER. As DNA, the CDR3 is TGCGCCAGCAGCCAAGATATGCTAGGTGTCGGTGAGCAGTTCTTC. Encoded protein: CASSQDMLGVGEQFF.

V usage is TRBV29-1 and J usage is TRBJ1-3; no definite D call. The V gene lost 6 bases and the J gene lost 1 base, with 10 bases spanning the gap. The CDR3 totals 13 residues. Germline values: CDR1 SQVTM, CDR2 ANQGSEA. This CDR3 reads CSVRVRSGNTIYF. The CDR3 DNA reads TGCAGCGTGCGTGTAAGGTCTGGAAACACCATATATTTT. The entire variable domain, with the rest obtained from reference TRBV29-1 and TRBJ1-3, is as follows: SAVISQKPSRDICQRGTSLTIQCQVDSQVTMMFWYRQQPGQSLTLIATANQGSEATYESGFVIDKFPISRPNLTFSTLTVSNMSPEDSSIYLCSVRVRSGNTIYFGEGSWLTVV.

This clone was counted once. The gene calls are TRBV7-9 and TRBJ2-7; either TRBD1 or TRBD2 may fit D (5 bases each). V was pared by 1 base and J by 6 bases, with 16 bases between. Germline CDR1 reads SEHNR; CDR2 reads FQNEAQ (reference sequence). The CDR3 is made up of 15 amino acids. The CDR3 DNA follows: TGTGCCAGCAGCTTAGTTGGGGGACGGATACCCGAGCAGTACTTC. Amino acids: CASSLVGGRIPEQYF.

This clone was detected only once. This rearrangement joins TRBV10-2 to TRBJ1-1, with a weak D call TRBD1 (6 bases). CDR3 size: 14 residues. V was cut by 7 bases and J by 5 bases, with 17 bases left in between. Per germline, CDR1 WSHSY and CDR2 SAAADI. The CDR3 sequence: CASTGVGTLTEAFF. As DNA, the CDR3 is TGCGCCAGCACCGGAGTCGGGACACTAACTGAAGCTTTCTTT.

This chain uses TRBV7-6 with TRBJ2-3; maybe TRBD2 (5 bases). Trimming left V 5 bases short and J 2 bases short, with 14 bases between. Looked up from germline, CDR1 is SGHVS and CDR2 is FNYEAQ. This CDR3 is built from 15 residues. The CDR3 sequence: CASSLTTAFTDTQYF. In nucleotides, the CDR3 is TGTGCCAGCAGCCTGACTACAGCTTTCACAGATACGCAGTATTTT.

The genes are TRBV5-4 and TRBJ2-5, with 7 bases lining up with TRBD2. Germline V CDR1 and CDR2: SGHNT, YYREEE (reference sequence). The CDR3 contains 16 residues. J lost 9 bases, V lost 3 bases, and 17 bases had no gene match. The CDR3 coding sequence is TGTGCCAGCAGCTGGAATTCCGGGACTGGCCGGGGGGCCCAGTACTTC. Its translation is CASSWNSGTGRGAQYF.

V gene TRBV6-5 combines with J gene TRBJ1-2; TRBD1 is a possible D gene (5 bases). The CDR3 runs 15 residues. Trimming removed 2 bases from V and 4 bases from J, with 14 bases in between. CDR1 MNHEY and CDR2 SVGAGI come from the germline V gene. CDR3 region: CASSYEIGVGYGYTF. The CDR3 region has the DNA TGTGCCAGCAGTTACGAGATAGGGGTTGGCTATGGCTACACCTTC.

The chain joins TRBV19 to TRBJ2-1; 9 nucleotides agree with TRBD2. Germline assignment: CDR1 LNHDA and CDR2 SQIVND (reference sequence). The V segment lost 5 bases and the J segment 9 bases; nucleotides outside the gene matches: 5. CDR3 length: 13 amino acids. The CDR3 region has the DNA TGTGCCAGTAGTCTGGCTAGCGGGACTGAGCAGTTCTTC. Residues: CASSLASGTEQFF.

V and J are TRBV5-1 and TRBJ1-2; D ambiguous. V shed 0 bases and J shed 0 bases, with 6 bases lying between them. Germline V gives CDR1 SGHRS, CDR2 YFSETQ. The CDR3 is 14 amino acids. The DNA of the CDR3 is TGCGCCAGCAGCTTGGGGGGTACTAACTATGGCTACACCTTC. Its protein product is CASSLGGTNYGYTF.

This clone was picked up a small number of times. This chain links TRBV7-9 with TRBJ1-1; D not certain. Per germline, CDR1 SEHNR and CDR2 FQNEAQ (reference sequence). The CDR3 is 14 amino acids. Trimming stripped 2 bases from V and 3 bases from J, with 10 bases between. CDR3 coding DNA: TGTGCCAGCAGCTTAAAGGCGTCGGACACTGAAGCTTTCTTT. This encodes CASSLKASDTEAFF.

There are a few counts of this clone. The chain carries TRBV4-1 and TRBJ1-5; 7 positions agree with TRBD1. CDR1 is MGHRA, CDR2 YSYEKL, per germline. The CDR3 is made up of 17 amino acids. J was trimmed by 3 bases and V by 0 bases; bases with no gene match: 8. The CDR3 here is CASSQELGGSLNQPQHF. In DNA form, the CDR3 reads TGCGCCAGCAGCCAAGAATTAGGGGGCTCCCTCAATCAGCCCCAGCATTTT.

This chain joins TRBV10-3 and TRBJ2-5, with D perhaps being TRBD1 or TRBD2 (5 bases each). The V gene's germline CDR1 is ENHRY and CDR2 SYGVKD. The length of the CDR3 is 18 residues. V was pared by 6 bases and J by 2 bases, with 25 bases between. The CDR3 is CAIRLGAGTLNKQETQYF. Written as DNA, the CDR3 is TGTGCCATCAGACTAGGCGCCGGGACGCTGAACAAACAAGAGACCCAGTACTTC.

The V call is TRBV5-6, the J call TRBJ2-2; D might be TRBD2 (6 bases). Trimming took off 4 bases at V and 4 bases at J, with 14 bases between the two ends. The germline gives CDR1 SGHDT, CDR2 YYEEEE. CDR3 length equals 15 residues. The CDR3 nucleotides read TGTGCCAGCAGCAGGGTAGTAGCGGCCACCGGGGAGCTGTTTTTT. Its translation is CASSRVVAATGELFF. Looking up the rest from reference TRBV5-6 and TRBJ2-2 gives the full variable domain: DAGVTQSPTHLIKTRGQQVTLRCSPKSGHDTVSWYQQALGQGPQFIFQYYEEEERQRGNFPDRFSGHQFPNYSSELNVNALLLGDSALYLCASSRVVAATGELFFGEGSRLTVL.

The chain employs TRBV29-1 and TRBJ2-5; D is possibly TRBD1 (7 bases). CDR3 length: 13 amino acids. Germline V gene data show CDR1 as SQVTM and CDR2 as ANQGSEA. V lost 3 bases and J 4 bases, leaving 12 bases between the germline ends. For the CDR3, the DNA is TGCAGCGTTGACGGCCAGGGGGGAGAGACCCAGTACTTC. Amino acid sequence: CSVDGQGGETQYF.

This clone has at least ten counts. The chain employs TRBV7-9 and TRBJ1-5; unclear D gene. Trimming pared 4 bases from V and 4 bases from J, leaving 14 bases between. CDR3 length equals 15 residues. Germline CDR1 is SEHNR and CDR2 is FQNEAQ (reference sequence). In nucleotides, the CDR3 is TGTGCCAGCAGCTCCCCCGGACGACGGAATCAGCCCCAGCATTTT. Translating gives CASSSPGRRNQPQHF.

This chain joins TRBV14 and TRBJ2-3; possibly TRBD2 for D (6 bases). Germline lookup yields CDR1 SGHDN and CDR2 FVKESK. V dropped 0 bases and J dropped 5 bases, with 12 bases sitting between them. The CDR3 extends over 15 amino acids. CDR3 loop: CASSQDGTVKDTQYF. CDR3 nucleotides: TGTGCCAGCAGCCAAGATGGGACTGTCAAAGATACGCAGTATTTT. The complete variable domain, with remaining parts taken from reference TRBV14 and TRBJ2-3, reads EAGVTQFPSHSVIEKGQTVTLRCDPISGHDNLYWYRRVMGKEIKFLLHFVKESKQDESGMPNNRFLAERTGGTYSTLKVQPAELEDSGVYFCASSQDGTVKDTQYFGPGTRLTVL.

This chain links TRBV21-1 with TRBJ1-4. TRBV21-1 is annotated as a pseudogene. The CDR3 spans 17 residues. The CDR3 bases are TGTGCCAGCAGCAAAGCTCTCCTCAGGGGAGGAAGGGAAAAACTGTTTTTT. Its translation is CASSKALLRGGREKLFF.

This clone was picked up a small number of times. The CDR3 region is CASTGVNQPQHF. CDR3 nucleotides: TGTGCCAGCACAGGGGTCAATCAGCCCCAGCATTTT. This chain joins TRBV28 and TRBJ1-5; TRBD1 might be the D (6 bases). Trimming left V 7 bases short and J 3 bases short, with 7 bases between. Germline V gene lookup returns CDR1 MDHEN and CDR2 SYDVKM. This CDR3 is 12 amino acids long.

This clone has more than one count but fewer than ten. The gene calls are TRBV6-6 and TRBJ2-7; 8 bases align to TRBD1. V trimming: 6 bases; J trimming: 5 bases; junction bases outside the gene matches: 9. The CDR3 covers 14 residues. Germline loops: CDR1 MNHNY, CDR2 SVGAGI (reference sequence). Here the CDR3 reads CASSTGQGANEQYF. The CDR3 DNA is TGTGCCAGCAGCACGGGGCAGGGGGCCAACGAGCAGTACTTC.

This clone appeared a single time. V and J are TRBV4-2 and TRBJ2-1, with 9 positions matching TRBD2. CDR1 and CDR2 (germline): LGHNA, YNFKEQ. V was clipped by 0 bases and J by 3 bases; unmatched bases: 3. CDR3 length equals 16 residues. CDR3 nucleotide sequence: TGTGCCAGCAGCCAAGACCCAGCGGGAGGCTACAATGAGCAGTTCTTC. Residues: CASSQDPAGGYNEQFF.

The rearrangement uses TRBV19 and TRBJ1-2; D is unclear. V was clipped by 3 bases and J by 8 bases, with 7 bases between them. From germline, CDR1 is LNHDA and CDR2 SQIVND (reference sequence). This CDR3 contains 11 residues. The CDR3 DNA is TGTGCCAGTAGTATGGAGCGCGGCTACACCTTC. As protein: CASSMERGYTF.

This chain uses TRBV7-2 with TRBJ1-2; TRBD1 matches 8 bases. CDR3 size: 18 residues. CDR1 is SGHTA, CDR2 FQGNSA, per germline. Trimming at V came to 0 bases and at J to 4 bases, leaving 13 bases not matched to a gene. CDR3 nucleotide sequence: TGTGCCAGCAGCTTAGCACCGGGACAGGACCGTTTCGGCTATGGCTACACCTTC. Residues: CASSLAPGQDRFGYGYTF.

The genes are TRBV9 and TRBJ2-2, with TRBD2 as a possible D gene (6 bases). V lost 4 bases and J 1 base, leaving 14 bases between the germline ends. Germline V gene sequence: CDR1 SGDLS, CDR2 YYNGEE. CDR3 length equals 16 residues. CDR3 DNA sequence: TGTGCCAGCAGCCCCTCAGCGGGCCTGAACACCGGGGAGCTGTTTTTT. Translating it yields CASSPSAGLNTGELFF. The variable domain in full, with the rest retrieved from reference TRBV9 and TRBJ2-2, is DSGVTQTPKHLITATGQRVTLRCSPRSGDLSVYWYQQSLDQGLQFLIQYYNGEERAKGNILERFSAQQFPDLHSELNLSSLELGDSALYFCASSPSAGLNTGELFFGEGSRLTVL.

The rearrangement links TRBV5-4 to TRBJ2-5; TRBD1 aligns across 7 bases. The J call may not be correct, given that the DNA end is closer to TRBJ2-7. The CDR3 loop spans 14 amino acids. The germline CDR1 and CDR2 sequences are SGHNT and YYREEE (reference sequence). CDR3: CASSLATGATEQYF. The CDR3 DNA is TGTGCCAGCAGCTTGGCAACAGGGGCAACCGAGCAGTACTTC.

V usage is TRBV29-1 and J usage is TRBJ2-3, with a weak D call TRBD1 (5 bases). The V end lost 4 bases, the J end lost 7 bases, and 18 bases lay between the germline ends. Germline loops: CDR1 SQVTM, CDR2 ANQGSEA. The CDR3 has 14 residues. The CDR3 coding sequence is TGCAGCGTTGCCCTGGGGCAGGTCGGTAATACGCAGTATTTT. This codes for CSVALGQVGNTQYF.

As regards this clone: A read error is possible here, since a much larger clone lies one base away. The chain links TRBV5-4 to TRBJ2-7, with unresolved D. The CDR3 runs to 13 residues. The germline CDR1 and CDR2 sequences are SGHNT and YYREEE (reference sequence). Trimming removed 3 bases at V and 0 bases at J, with 7 bases between. The CDR3 here is CASSSPDSYEQYF. The DNA for the CDR3 is TGTGCCAGCAGCTCCCCGGACTCCTACGAGCAGTACTTC.

The V and J genes are TRBV9 and TRBJ2-7, with D possibly matching TRBD2 (6 bases). Trimming shortened V by 0 bases and J by 7 bases, and 11 bases separated the two germline ends. The V gene's germline CDR1 is SGDLS and CDR2 YYNGEE. The CDR3 is 13 amino acids. The CDR3 reads CASSVEEGGEQYF. For the CDR3, the DNA is TGTGCCAGCAGCGTAGAGGAGGGCGGGGAGCAGTACTTC.